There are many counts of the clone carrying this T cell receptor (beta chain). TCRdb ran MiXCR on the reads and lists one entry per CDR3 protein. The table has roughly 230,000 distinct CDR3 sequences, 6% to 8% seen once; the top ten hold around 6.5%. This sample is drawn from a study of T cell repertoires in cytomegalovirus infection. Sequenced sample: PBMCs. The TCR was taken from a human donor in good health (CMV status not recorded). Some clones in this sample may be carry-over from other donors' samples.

CDR3 DNA sequence: TGCAGCGTTGAAGGAAGCGTAACCTCTGGGGCCAACGTCCTGACTTTC. Translation gives CSVEGSVTSGANVLTF. The rearrangement joins TRBV29-1 to TRBJ2-6; D remains ambiguous. Germline CDR1 SQVTM, CDR2 ANQGSEA. The CDR3 runs to 16 residues. V lost 1 base to trimming and J lost 0 bases, with 10 bases between them.